This TCR beta chain was found in a study of shared clonotypes between healthy human individuals. Study-wide context: Per donor, three plates held CD4 naive cells, three held CD4 memory, two held CD8 naive and one held CD8 memory. Whole-study findings and limits: Larger estimated richness was generally seen in naive subsets than in memory subsets. With several donors compared, 4.5% to 6.5% of naive CD4 clonotypes were shared.

In the case of this clone: What it binds is not known.

CDR3 length: 15 residues. V shed 4 bases and J shed 2 bases, with 15 bases lying between them. Germline lookup yields CDR1 SGHRS and CDR2 YFSETQ. Around 30,000 T cell genomes (around 200 ng DNA) went into each sorted-subset replicate. Sequenced by immunoSEQ multiplex PCR; TCRdb stores in-frame clones only, minus some. Here the sample spans approximately 2,000,000 clones, roughly 92% being singletons. This receptor was identified in a man between 18 and 29 years old in good health. Some clones in this sample may be carry-over from other donors' samples. The sample taken for sequencing was naive CD4+ T cells from PBMCs. Subset specified: CD45RA+ positively selected. The rearrangement joins TRBV5-1 to TRBJ2-5; D gene uncertain. The CDR3 loop reads CASSLNTAFQETQYF. The CDR3 DNA reads TGCGCCAGCAGCCTAAACACAGCTTTTCAAGAGACCCAGTACTTC.